This record covers a single TCR beta chain. Its cognate antigen is unknown. This specimen belongs to a study of shared clonotypes between healthy human individuals. Study observations and caveats: In a few donors, around 5% of naive CD4 clonotypes appeared in common.

There were no recent acute infections or vaccinations among the donors, who were healthy HIV-negative adults. Donors were Caucasian adults residing in Nashville, Tennessee, USA. In the study's own analysis: As immunoSEQ supplied junction-only sequences (without quality scores), filtering differed. Method: immunoSEQ multiplex PCR; TCRdb's copy keeps in-frame clones and lacks some. D and trimming were read from the DNA, whereas the V and J calls and clone size are those reported in that table. The sample contains approximately 740,000 clones, roughly 70% of which appear only once. Trimming shortened V by 4 bases and J by 0 bases, and 20 bases separated the two germline ends. The CDR3 covers 17 residues. Germline CDR1 reads SGHRS; CDR2 reads YFSETQ.

Sequencing was performed on memory CD4+ T cells sorted from blood. Subset defined: CD45RA-negative fraction. V is TRBV5-1 and J is TRBJ2-7; D not certain. The sequence was collected from a woman aged 30 to 39 in good health. Here the CDR3 reads CASSAPIVEGFSYEQYF. The CDR3 DNA follows: TGCGCCAGCAGCGCCCCAATCGTGGAAGGATTCTCCTACGAGCAGTACTTC.